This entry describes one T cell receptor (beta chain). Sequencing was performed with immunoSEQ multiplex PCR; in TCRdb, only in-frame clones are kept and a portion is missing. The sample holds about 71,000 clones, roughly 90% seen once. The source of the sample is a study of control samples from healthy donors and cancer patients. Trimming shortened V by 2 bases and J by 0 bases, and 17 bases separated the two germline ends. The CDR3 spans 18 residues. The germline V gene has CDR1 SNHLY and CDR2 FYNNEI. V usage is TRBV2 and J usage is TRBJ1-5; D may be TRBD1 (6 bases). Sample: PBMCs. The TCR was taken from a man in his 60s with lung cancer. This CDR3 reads CASSENTGRFYSNQPQHF. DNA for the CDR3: TGTGCCAGCAGTGAAAATACAGGGCGGTTTTATAGCAATCAGCCCCAGCATTTT.